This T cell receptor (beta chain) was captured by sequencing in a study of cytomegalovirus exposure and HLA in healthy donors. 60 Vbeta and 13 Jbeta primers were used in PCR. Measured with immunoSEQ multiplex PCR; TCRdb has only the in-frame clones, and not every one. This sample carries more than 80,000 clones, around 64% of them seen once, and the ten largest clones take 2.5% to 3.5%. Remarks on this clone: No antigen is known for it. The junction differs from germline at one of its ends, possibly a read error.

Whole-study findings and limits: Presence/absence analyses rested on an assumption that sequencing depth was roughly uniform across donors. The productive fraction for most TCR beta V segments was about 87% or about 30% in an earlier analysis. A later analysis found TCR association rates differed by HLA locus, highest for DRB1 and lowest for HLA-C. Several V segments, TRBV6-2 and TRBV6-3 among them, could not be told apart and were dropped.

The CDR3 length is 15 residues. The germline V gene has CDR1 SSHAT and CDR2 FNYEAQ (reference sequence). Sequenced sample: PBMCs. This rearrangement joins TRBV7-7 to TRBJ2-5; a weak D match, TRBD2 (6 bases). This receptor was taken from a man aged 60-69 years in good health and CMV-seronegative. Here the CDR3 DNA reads TGTGCTAGCAGCTTCCGGGACTCCTCGAAAGAGACCCAGTACTTC. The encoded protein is CASSFRDSSKETQYF.